These 26 T cell receptor beta chains share one sample of origin, sequenced in a study of T cells in Graves' hyperthyroidism and ophthalmopathy. What was amplified from RNA transcripts were TCR beta CDR3 regions. Using the HTBI primer set, a first-round RT-PCR was run on the TCR CDR3. TCRdb redid the calling of the multiplex PCR reads with MiXCR, one entry per CDR3 protein. Of around 700,000 distinct CDR3 sequences in the sample, roughly a third were seen once. What was sequenced was blood. The receptors were sampled from a woman aged 35 to 49 with Graves' hyperthyroidism.

This clonotype occurred a few times. This chain's CDR3 is CASSYSSQGSYEQYF. The CDR3, as DNA: TGTGCCAGCAGTTACTCGAGCCAGGGGTCCTACGAGCAGTACTTC. The genes are TRBV6-5 and TRBJ2-7, with D possibly matching TRBD1 (6 bases). The CDR3 covers 15 residues. Trimming removed 0 bases from V and 1 base from J, with 10 bases in between. In germline, CDR1 is MNHEY, CDR2 SVGAGI.

V usage is TRBV6-5 and J usage is TRBJ2-7, with TRBD1 matching over 10 bases. This CDR3 is 14 amino acids long. V trimming: 4 bases; J trimming: 6 bases; junction bases outside the gene matches: 6. Germline CDR1 and CDR2: MNHEY and SVGAGI. The CDR3 DNA is TGTGCCAGCAGTTTGACAGGGGGCCCCTCCGAGCAGTACTTC. Translation: CASSLTGGPSEQYF.

This clonotype was seen repeatedly, ten times or more. The J gene is TRBJ2-7, the V gene TRBV29-1, with 7 bases that match TRBD1. Germline loops: CDR1 SQVTM, CDR2 ANQGSEA. Trimming took 6 bases from V and 3 from J; bases not matched to a gene: 14. This CDR3 has 15 residues. The CDR3 spells CSVQGGREPHYEQYF. The CDR3 region has the DNA TGCAGCGTACAAGGGGGCCGAGAGCCTCACTACGAGCAGTACTTC.

The V and J genes are TRBV7-2 and TRBJ2-5, with D unclear. Germline V gives CDR1 SGHTA, CDR2 FQGNSA. This CDR3 has 16 residues. V lost 3 bases to trimming and J lost 1 base, with 15 bases between them. CDR3: CASSLVILASQETQYF. The CDR3 nucleotides read TGTGCCAGCAGCTTGGTTATTTTGGCTAGCCAAGAGACCCAGTACTTC. Full variable domain (missing parts from reference TRBV7-2 and TRBJ2-5): GAGVSQSPSNKVTEKGKDVELRCDPISGHTALYWYRQSLGQGLEFLIYFQGNSAPDKSGLPSDRFSAERTGGSVSTLTIQRTQQEDSAVYLCASSLVILASQETQYFGPGTRLLVL.

A remark on this clonotype: A much larger clone is a single base away; this may be a read error. The V call is TRBV11-2, the J call TRBJ2-2; no reliable D call. V lost 5 bases and J lost 11, with 15 bases in between. CDR1 SGHAT and CDR2 FQNNGV come from the germline V gene. The CDR3 is made up of 13 amino acids. The CDR3 DNA reads as TGTGCCAGCAGCCCTTCACCCGACTTCGAGCTGTTTTTT. Its translation is CASSPSPDFELFF.

The gene calls are TRBV14 and TRBJ1-4; TRBD1 is a possible D gene (5 bases). Deletions cut 2 bases from V and 8 bases from J, with 9 bases between. Per the germline V gene, CDR1 is SGHDN and CDR2 is FVKESK. There are 13 residues in the CDR3. This chain's CDR3 is CASSQWRTEKLFF. DNA of the CDR3: TGTGCCAGCAGCCAATGGAGGACAGAAAAACTGTTTTTT. Looking up the rest from reference TRBV14 and TRBJ1-4 gives the full variable domain: EAGVTQFPSHSVIEKGQTVTLRCDPISGHDNLYWYRRVMGKEIKFLLHFVKESKQDESGMPNNRFLAERTGGTYSTLKVQPAELEDSGVYFCASSQWRTEKLFFGSGTQLSVL.

The V call is TRBV5-4, the J call TRBJ1-1; TRBD1 might be the D (6 bases). V was cut by 2 bases and J by 4 bases, with 24 bases left in between. From germline, CDR1 is SGHNT and CDR2 YYREEE (reference sequence). CDR3 size: 18 residues. CDR3: CASSLSVFAGGSGTEAFF. CDR3 bases: TGTGCCAGCAGCTTATCGGTTTTCGCGGGGGGCTCGGGCACTGAAGCTTTCTTT.

The CDR3 DNA reads TGTGCCAGCCGGGTTTCGGGCTATGGCTACACCTTC. Translated, it gives CASRVSGYGYTF. The rearrangement uses TRBV2 and TRBJ1-2; D remains ambiguous. The V end was cut by 8 bases, the J end by 4 bases, with 11 bases between. From germline, CDR1 is SNHLY and CDR2 FYNNEI. This CDR3 has 12 residues.

This chain links TRBV5-4 with TRBJ1-2; 7 positions match TRBD1. The germline V gene has CDR1 SGHNT and CDR2 YYREEE (reference sequence). Trimming cost V 2 bases and J 1 base; bases outside gene matches: 5. CDR3 size: 15 residues. The DNA of the CDR3 is TGTGCCAGCAGCTTCTTCGACAGGGATAACTATGGCTACACCTTC. This codes for CASSFFDRDNYGYTF.

The rearrangement links TRBV10-3 to TRBJ2-3, with D uncertain. Germline CDR1 ENHRY, CDR2 SYGVKD. The length of the CDR3 is 11 residues. V was trimmed by 1 base and J by 5 bases, leaving 1 base between them. CDR3 nucleotide sequence: TGTGCCATCAGTGAGTTAGATACGCAGTATTTT. The encoded protein is CAISELDTQYF.

The chain uses TRBV20-1 and TRBJ1-3; 10 nucleotides match TRBD1. This CDR3 contains 17 residues. From germline, CDR1 is DFQATT and CDR2 SNEGSKA (reference sequence). After removal of 0 bases from V and 4 bases from J, the junction contained 9 bases not matched to a gene. The CDR3 loop is CSARDRAGQGVGNTIYF. The CDR3 DNA reads TGCAGTGCTAGAGACCGCGCCGGACAGGGGGTGGGAAACACCATATATTTT.

The table lists this clonotype with a few counts. The CDR3 loop reads CASSPTGGLNTGELFF. DNA for the CDR3: TGTGCCAGCAGTCCGACGGGGGGCCTAAACACCGGGGAGCTGTTTTTT. This chain links TRBV2 with TRBJ1-4; D may be TRBD2 (7 bases). The DNA matches TRBJ2-2 better at its end, which makes the J call doubtful. The length of the CDR3 is 16 residues. Germline CDR1 and CDR2: SNHLY and FYNNEI.

This clonotype has just a few counts. V gene TRBV4-2 combines with J gene TRBJ1-2; a weak D match, TRBD1 (5 bases). CDR3 length equals 13 residues. CDR1 and CDR2 (germline): LGHNA, YNFKEQ. V was shortened by 2 bases and J by 6 bases, with 10 bases between the two germline ends. CDR3 protein: CASSQPLTDGYTF. In nucleotides, the CDR3 is TGTGCCAGCAGCCAACCCCTGACAGATGGCTACACCTTC.

This chain joins TRBV6-5 and TRBJ1-1; 8 bases agree with TRBD1. CDR3 length equals 12 residues. J gave up 12 bases and V 4 bases, and 7 bases lay outside the gene matches. Looked up from germline, CDR1 is MNHEY and CDR2 is SVGAGI. CDR3 residues: CASSWAGGLTFF. The CDR3 nucleotides read TGTGCCAGCAGTTGGGCAGGGGGCCTGACTTTCTTT.

This clonotype was counted at least ten times. The chain is built from TRBV6-2 or TRBV6-3 and TRBJ1-2, with D hard to call. The CDR3 sequence is 12 residues long. Deletions cut 5 bases from V and 3 bases from J, with 7 bases between. Germline CDR1 MNHEY, CDR2 SVGEGT. CDR3 sequence: CASSRVDYGYTF. The CDR3 DNA reads as TGTGCCAGCAGTCGAGTGGACTATGGCTACACCTTC.

The V call is TRBV19, the J call TRBJ1-3; 8 bases are shared with TRBD1. The germline V gene has CDR1 LNHDA and CDR2 SQIVND (reference sequence). The CDR3 has 16 residues. Trimming took 7 bases from V and 4 from J; bases not matched to a gene: 12. As DNA, the CDR3 is TGTGCCAGTACCCTAGCCGACAGGGGCGTCGGAAACACCATATATTTT. Its translation is CASTLADRGVGNTIYF.

There are many counts of this clonotype. The gene calls are TRBV2 and TRBJ1-3; D gene ambiguous. CDR1 and CDR2 from the germline V gene are SNHLY and FYNNEI. V lost 4 bases and J 0 bases, leaving 10 bases between the germline ends. This CDR3 has 15 amino acids. CDR3 amino acids: CASSASISSGNTIYF. CDR3 in DNA: TGTGCCAGCAGTGCAAGTATCAGCTCTGGAAACACCATATATTTT.

V gene TRBV7-2 combines with J gene TRBJ2-2; D is ambiguous. Trimming took off 5 bases at V and 1 base at J, with 14 bases between the two ends. This CDR3 is 16 amino acids long. Germline V CDR1 and CDR2: SGHTA, FQGNSA. CDR3 protein: CASSPPFRWNTGELFF. DNA of the CDR3: TGTGCCAGCAGCCCACCCTTCAGGTGGAACACCGGGGAGCTGTTTTTT.

Details on this clonotype: This CDR3 is missing its conserved last phenylalanine or tryptophan, likely due to a read error. The limits of the CDR3 on the DNA are not certain, so only TCRdb's listed CDR3 is given. The J gene is TRBJ1-5, the V gene TRBV6-5; TRBD1, the table's D call, lacks a check against the DNA. The CDR3 has 14 amino acids, counting both end residues. Germline CDR1 and CDR2: MNHEY and SVGAGI. The CDR3 is CASSGPWGNQPQHL.

The rearrangement links TRBV12-3 or TRBV12-4 to TRBJ1-2, with D uncertain. Between the trimmed V and J ends, which lost 6 bases and 5 bases, there was a span of 22 bases. This CDR3 contains 16 residues. The CDR3 DNA sequence: TGTGCCAGCAGCCTTGAGGACCGAGGCGTGCGGTATGGCTACACCTTC. It is translated as CASSLEDRGVRYGYTF.

This rearrangement joins TRBV12-3 or TRBV12-4 to TRBJ1-5; tentatively, D is TRBD1 (6 bases). The CDR3 length is 17 residues. The germline V and J ends were trimmed by 6 bases and 5 bases, with 23 bases remaining between them. The DNA of the CDR3 is TGTGCCAGCAGCTTCAGACAGGCCCGGGGCCTTTATCAGCCCCAGCATTTT. Its protein product is CASSFRQARGLYQPQHF.

The chain joins TRBV7-9 to TRBJ1-3; tentatively, D is TRBD1 (5 bases). Trimming took 4 bases from V and 0 from J, leaving 13 bases between them. The CDR3 covers 16 residues. CDR1 is SEHNR and CDR2 is FQNEAQ in the germline V gene (reference sequence). In nucleotides, the CDR3 is TGTGCCAGCAGCTCATCCGACAGTTACTCTGGAAACACCATATATTTT. Protein product: CASSSSDSYSGNTIYF.

To note about this clonotype: The junction and the germline gene differ at one end; a read error may be behind it. V and J are TRBV10-1 and TRBJ2-3, with D uncertain. The CDR3 totals 12 residues. Germline-derived CDR1 and CDR2 are WNHNN and SYGVQD (reference sequence). The CDR3, as DNA: TGTGCCAGCAGTTCCCTCGGGGATACGCAGTATTTT. Residues: CASSSLGDTQYF.

The rearrangement joins TRBV7-2 to TRBJ2-7, with D possibly being TRBD1 or TRBD2 (6 bases each). The J call may be incorrect, as the DNA end agrees better with TRBJ2-1. Germline lookup yields CDR1 SGHTA and CDR2 FQGNSA. The CDR3 totals 16 residues. CDR3 nucleotide sequence: TGTGCCAGCAGCTTAGCTGGGGGCGGGGTATTAAATGAGCAGTTCTTC. This translates into CASSLAGGGVLNEQFF.

The chain combines TRBV4-1 with TRBJ1-4; 8 bases are shared with TRBD1. The CDR3 covers 13 residues. CDR1 is MGHRA and CDR2 is YSYEKL in the germline V gene. The J segment lost 8 bases and the V segment lost 6 bases, leaving 5 bases of the junction unmatched. This chain's CDR3 is CASRDRVYEKLFF. CDR3 bases: TGCGCCAGCAGGGACAGGGTCTACGAAAAACTGTTTTTT.

About this clonotype: One junction end disagrees with the germline gene, perhaps due to a read error. The rearrangement links TRBV10-3 to TRBJ1-1; D possibly corresponds to TRBD1 (5 bases). This CDR3 contains 15 residues. CDR1 is ENHRY, CDR2 SYGVKD, per germline. CDR3 bases: TGTGCCAGCAGTTTTGGGACTGAAATGAACACTGAAGCTTTCTTT. Translation gives CASSFGTEMNTEAFF.